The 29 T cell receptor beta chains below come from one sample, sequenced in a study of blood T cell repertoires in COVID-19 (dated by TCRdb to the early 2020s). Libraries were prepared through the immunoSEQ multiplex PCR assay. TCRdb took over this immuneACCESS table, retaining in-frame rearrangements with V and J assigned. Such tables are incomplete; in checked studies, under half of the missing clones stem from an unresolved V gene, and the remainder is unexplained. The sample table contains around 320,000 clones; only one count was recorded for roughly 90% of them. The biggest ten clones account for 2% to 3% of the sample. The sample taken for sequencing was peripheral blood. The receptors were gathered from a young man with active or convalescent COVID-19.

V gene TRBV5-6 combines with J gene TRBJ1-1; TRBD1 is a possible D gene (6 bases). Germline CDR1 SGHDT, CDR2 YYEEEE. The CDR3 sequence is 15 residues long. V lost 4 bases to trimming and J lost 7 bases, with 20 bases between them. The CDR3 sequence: CASSPPRRGRGEAFF. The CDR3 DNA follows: TGTGCCAGCAGCCCCCCTAGGCGGGGGCGAGGTGAAGCTTTCTTT.

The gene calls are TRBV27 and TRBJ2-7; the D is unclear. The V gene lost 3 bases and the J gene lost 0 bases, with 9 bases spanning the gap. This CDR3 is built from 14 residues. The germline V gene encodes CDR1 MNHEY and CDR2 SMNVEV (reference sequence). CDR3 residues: CASSLMSSSYEQYF. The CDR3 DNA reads TGTGCCAGCAGTTTGATGTCCAGCTCCTACGAGCAGTACTTC.

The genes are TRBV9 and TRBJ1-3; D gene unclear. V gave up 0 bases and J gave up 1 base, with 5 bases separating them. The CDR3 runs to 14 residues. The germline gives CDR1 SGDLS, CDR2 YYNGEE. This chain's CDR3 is CASSVETSGNTIYF. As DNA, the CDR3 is TGTGCCAGCAGCGTAGAAACATCTGGAAACACCATATATTTT. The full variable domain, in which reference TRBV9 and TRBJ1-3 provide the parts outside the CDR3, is DSGVTQTPKHLITATGQRVTLRCSPRSGDLSVYWYQQSLDQGLQFLIQYYNGEERAKGNILERFSAQQFPDLHSELNLSSLELGDSALYFCASSVETSGNTIYFGEGSWLTVV.

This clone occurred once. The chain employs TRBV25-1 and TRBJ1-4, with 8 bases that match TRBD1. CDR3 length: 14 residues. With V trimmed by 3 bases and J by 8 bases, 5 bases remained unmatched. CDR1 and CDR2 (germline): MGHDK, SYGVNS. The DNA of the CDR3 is TGTGCCAGCAGTGATTATGACAGGGGAGAAAAACTGTTTTTT. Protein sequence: CASSDYDRGEKLFF.

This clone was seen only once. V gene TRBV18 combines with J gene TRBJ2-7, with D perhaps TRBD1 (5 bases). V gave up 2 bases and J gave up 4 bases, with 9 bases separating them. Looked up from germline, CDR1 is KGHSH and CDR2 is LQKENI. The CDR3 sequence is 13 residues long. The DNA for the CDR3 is TGTGCCAGCTCACCAGGGGCAGGTTACGAGCAGTACTTC. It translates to CASSPGAGYEQYF.

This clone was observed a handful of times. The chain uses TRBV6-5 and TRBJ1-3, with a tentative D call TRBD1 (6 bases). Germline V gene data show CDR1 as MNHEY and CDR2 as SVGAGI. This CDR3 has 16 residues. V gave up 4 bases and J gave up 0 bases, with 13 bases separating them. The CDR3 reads CASSLTGLPSGNTIYF. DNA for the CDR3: TGTGCCAGCAGTTTGACAGGCCTTCCCTCTGGAAACACCATATATTTT.

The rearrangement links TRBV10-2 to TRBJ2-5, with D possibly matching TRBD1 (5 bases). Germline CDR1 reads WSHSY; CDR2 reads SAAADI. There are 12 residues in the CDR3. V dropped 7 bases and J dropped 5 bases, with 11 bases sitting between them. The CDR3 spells CASKGPRETQYF. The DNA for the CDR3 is TGCGCCAGCAAGGGGCCAAGGGAGACCCAGTACTTC.

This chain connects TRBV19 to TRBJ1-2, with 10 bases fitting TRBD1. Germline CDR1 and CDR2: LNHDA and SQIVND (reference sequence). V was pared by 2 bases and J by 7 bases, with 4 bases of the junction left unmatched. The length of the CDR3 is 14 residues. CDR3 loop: CASSIWGQGSGYTF. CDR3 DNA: TGTGCCAGTAGTATATGGGGACAGGGGAGTGGCTACACCTTC. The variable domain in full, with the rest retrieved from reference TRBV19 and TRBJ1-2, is DGGITQSPKYLFRKEGQNVTLSCEQNLNHDAMYWYRQDPGQGLRLIYYSQIVNDFQKGDIAEGYSVSREKKESFPLTVTSAQKNPTAFYLCASSIWGQGSGYTFGSGTRLTVV.

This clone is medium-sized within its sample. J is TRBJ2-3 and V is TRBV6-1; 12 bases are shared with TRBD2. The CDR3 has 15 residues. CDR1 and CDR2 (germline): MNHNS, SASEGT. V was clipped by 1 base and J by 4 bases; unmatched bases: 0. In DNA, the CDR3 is TGTGCCAGCAGTGAAGGGACTAGCGGGGCAGATACGCAGTATTTT. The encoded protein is CASSEGTSGADTQYF.

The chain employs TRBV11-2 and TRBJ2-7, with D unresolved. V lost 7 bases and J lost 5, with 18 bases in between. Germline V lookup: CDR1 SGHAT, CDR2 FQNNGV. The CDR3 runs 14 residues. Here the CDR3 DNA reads TGTGCCAGCAACGCCCTACAGTACTCGCACGAGCAGTACTTC. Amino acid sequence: CASNALQYSHEQYF.

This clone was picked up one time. CDR3 DNA sequence: TGTGCCACCAGGGGACAGGGTTCAGATACGCAGTATTTT. Protein product: CATRGQGSDTQYF. V gene TRBV24-1 combines with J gene TRBJ2-3; 9 bases agree with TRBD1. CDR1 is KGHDR and CDR2 is SFDVKD in the germline V gene. With 7 bases clipped from V and 4 bases from J, the junction kept 2 bases outside the gene matches. This CDR3 spans 13 amino acids.

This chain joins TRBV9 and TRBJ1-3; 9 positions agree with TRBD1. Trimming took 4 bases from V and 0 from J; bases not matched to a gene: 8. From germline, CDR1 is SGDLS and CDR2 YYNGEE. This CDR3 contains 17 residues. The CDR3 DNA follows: TGTGCCAGCAGCCCGGGACAGGGACCCAACTCTGGAAACACCATATATTTT. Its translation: CASSPGQGPNSGNTIYF.

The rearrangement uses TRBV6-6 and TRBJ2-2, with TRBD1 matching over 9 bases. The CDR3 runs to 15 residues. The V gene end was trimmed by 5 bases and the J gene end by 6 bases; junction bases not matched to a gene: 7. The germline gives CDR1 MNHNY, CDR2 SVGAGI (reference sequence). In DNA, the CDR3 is TGTGCCAGCAGTCGGGACAGGGTGTATTCCGGGGAGCTGTTTTTT. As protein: CASSRDRVYSGELFF.

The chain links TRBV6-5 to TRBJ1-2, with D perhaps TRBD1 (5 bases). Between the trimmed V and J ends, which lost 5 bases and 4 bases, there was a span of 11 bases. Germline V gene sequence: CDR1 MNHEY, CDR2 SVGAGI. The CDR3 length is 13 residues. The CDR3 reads CASSPQVSYGYTF. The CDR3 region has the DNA TGTGCCAGCAGTCCACAGGTCTCCTATGGCTACACCTTC.

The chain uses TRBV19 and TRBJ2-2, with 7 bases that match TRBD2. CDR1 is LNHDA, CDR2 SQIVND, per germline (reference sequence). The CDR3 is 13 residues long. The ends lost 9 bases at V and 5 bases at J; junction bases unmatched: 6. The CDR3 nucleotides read TGTGCCAGCGGGGGGTACTCGACCGGGGAGCTGTTTTTT. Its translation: CASGGYSTGELFF.

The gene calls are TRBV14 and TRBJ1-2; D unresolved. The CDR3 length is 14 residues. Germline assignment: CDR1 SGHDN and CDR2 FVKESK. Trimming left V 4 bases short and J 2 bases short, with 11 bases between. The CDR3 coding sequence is TGTGCCAGCAGCCCTTGGGGAGGGAACTATGGCTACACCTTC. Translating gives CASSPWGGNYGYTF.

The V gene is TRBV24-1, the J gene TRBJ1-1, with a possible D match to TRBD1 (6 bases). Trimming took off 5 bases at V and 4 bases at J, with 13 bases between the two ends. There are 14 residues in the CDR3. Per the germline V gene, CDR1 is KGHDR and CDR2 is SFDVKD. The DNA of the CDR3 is TGTGCCACCAGTGGTACAGGGCCGAGCACTGAAGCTTTCTTT. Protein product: CATSGTGPSTEAFF.

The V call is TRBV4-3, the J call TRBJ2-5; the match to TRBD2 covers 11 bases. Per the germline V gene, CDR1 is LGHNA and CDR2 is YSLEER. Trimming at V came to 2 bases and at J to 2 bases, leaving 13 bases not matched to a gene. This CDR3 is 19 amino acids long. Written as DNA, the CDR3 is TGCGCCAGCAGCCAAACAACCTTACTAGCGGGGGATACACAAGAGACCCAGTACTTC. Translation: CASSQTTLLAGDTQETQYF.

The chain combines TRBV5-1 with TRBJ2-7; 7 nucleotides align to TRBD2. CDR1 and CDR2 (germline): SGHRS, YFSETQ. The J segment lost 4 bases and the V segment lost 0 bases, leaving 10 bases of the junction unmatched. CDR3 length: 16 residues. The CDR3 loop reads CASSLVAGTIRYEQYF. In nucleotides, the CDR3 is TGCGCCAGCAGCTTGGTTGCCGGGACTATCAGATACGAGCAGTACTTC.

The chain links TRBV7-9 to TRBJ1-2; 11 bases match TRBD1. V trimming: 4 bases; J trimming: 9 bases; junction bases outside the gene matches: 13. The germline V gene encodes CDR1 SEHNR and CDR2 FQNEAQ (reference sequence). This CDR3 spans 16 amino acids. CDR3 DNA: TGTGCCAGCAGCTCCGAATCGTGGACAGGGGGCTTGCGCTACACCTTC. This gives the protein CASSSESWTGGLRYTF.

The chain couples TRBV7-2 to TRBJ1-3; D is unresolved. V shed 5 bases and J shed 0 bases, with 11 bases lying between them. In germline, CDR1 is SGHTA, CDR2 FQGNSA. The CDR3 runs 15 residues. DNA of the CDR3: TGTGCCAGCAGCAACGAGGGCAGCTCTGGAAACACCATATATTTT. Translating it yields CASSNEGSSGNTIYF. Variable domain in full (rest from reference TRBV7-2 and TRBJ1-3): GAGVSQSPSNKVTEKGKDVELRCDPISGHTALYWYRQSLGQGLEFLIYFQGNSAPDKSGLPSDRFSAERTGGSVSTLTIQRTQQEDSAVYLCASSNEGSSGNTIYFGEGSWLTVV.

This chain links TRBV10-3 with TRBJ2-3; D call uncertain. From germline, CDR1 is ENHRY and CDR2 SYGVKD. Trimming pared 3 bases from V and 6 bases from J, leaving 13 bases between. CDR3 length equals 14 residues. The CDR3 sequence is CAISESSSFDTQYF. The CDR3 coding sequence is TGTGCCATCAGTGAATCGTCTAGTTTCGATACGCAGTATTTT.

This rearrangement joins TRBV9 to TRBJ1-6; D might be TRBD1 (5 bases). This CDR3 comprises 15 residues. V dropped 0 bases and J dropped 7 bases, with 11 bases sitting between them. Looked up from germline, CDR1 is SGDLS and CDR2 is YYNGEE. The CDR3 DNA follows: TGTGCCAGCAGCGTAGGAAGGGGTGAGAATTCACCCCTCCACTTT. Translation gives CASSVGRGENSPLHF.

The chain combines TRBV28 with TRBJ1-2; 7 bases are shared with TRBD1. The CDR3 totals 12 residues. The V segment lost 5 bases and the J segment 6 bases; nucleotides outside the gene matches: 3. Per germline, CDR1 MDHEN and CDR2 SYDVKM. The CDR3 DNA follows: TGTGCCAGCAGTGACAGGGTAAATGGCTACACCTTC. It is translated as CASSDRVNGYTF.

CDR3 protein: CATSAPDREETQYF. The CDR3 DNA reads TGTGCCACCAGTGCCCCGGACAGGGAGGAGACCCAGTACTTC. This chain uses TRBV24-1 with TRBJ2-5; 8 bases agree with TRBD1. The V gene's germline CDR1 is KGHDR and CDR2 SFDVKD. The CDR3 extends over 14 amino acids. V shed 5 bases, J shed 5 bases, and the junction held 6 bases outside the gene matches.

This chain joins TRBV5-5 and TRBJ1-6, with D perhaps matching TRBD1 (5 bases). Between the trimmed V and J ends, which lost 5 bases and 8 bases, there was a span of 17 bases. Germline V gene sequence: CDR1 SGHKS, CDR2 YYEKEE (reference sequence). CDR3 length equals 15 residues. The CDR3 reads CASSSVGGKDSPLHF. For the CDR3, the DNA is TGTGCCAGCAGTTCGGTGGGGGGTAAGGATTCACCCCTCCACTTT. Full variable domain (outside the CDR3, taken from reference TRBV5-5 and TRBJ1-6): DAGVTQSPTHLIKTRGQQVTLRCSPISGHKSVSWYQQVLGQGPQFIFQYYEKEERGRGNFPDRFSARQFPNYSSELNVNALLLGDSALYLCASSSVGGKDSPLHFGNGTRLTVT.

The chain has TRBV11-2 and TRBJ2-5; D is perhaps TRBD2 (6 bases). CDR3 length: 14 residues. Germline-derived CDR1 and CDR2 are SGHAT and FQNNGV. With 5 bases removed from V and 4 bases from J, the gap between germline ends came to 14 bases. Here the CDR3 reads CASSQDPGVETQYF. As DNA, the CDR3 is TGTGCCAGCAGCCAGGACCCGGGGGTAGAGACCCAGTACTTC.

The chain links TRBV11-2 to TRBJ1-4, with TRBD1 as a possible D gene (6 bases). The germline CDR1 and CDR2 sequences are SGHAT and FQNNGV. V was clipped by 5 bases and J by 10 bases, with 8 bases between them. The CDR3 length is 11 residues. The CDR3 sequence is CASSEGGKLFF. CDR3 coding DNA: TGTGCCAGCAGCGAAGGGGGAAAACTGTTTTTT.

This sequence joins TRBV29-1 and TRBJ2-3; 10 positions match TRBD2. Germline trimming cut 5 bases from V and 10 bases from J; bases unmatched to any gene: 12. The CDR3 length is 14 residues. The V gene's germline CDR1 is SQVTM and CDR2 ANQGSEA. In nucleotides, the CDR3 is TGCAGCGTTCGACTAGCGGGTCTGGTTGGGGCGCAGTATTTT. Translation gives CSVRLAGLVGAQYF.